The present T cell receptor (beta chain) was sequenced within a study of esophageal squamous cell carcinoma under preoperative chemotherapy. From the PCR reads, TCRdb called clonotypes with MiXCR, one entry per CDR3 protein. Among 9,000 to 13,000 distinct CDR3 sequences listed, about 63% were seen once. This CDR3 region has 10 residues. Time point reported: after preoperative PTX-NDP chemotherapy. Before surgery, patients were given preoperative paclitaxel-nedaplatin chemotherapy. This clonotype originated in a human donor with esophageal squamous cell carcinoma. The donor label of this sample is uncertain. This specimen was acquired from a patient given preoperative chemotherapy. The chain couples TRBV22-1 to TRBJ1-1. TRBV22-1 is tagged as a pseudogene. CDR3 sequence reads: CLGIGRAHVF. For the CDR3, the DNA is TGTCTTGGGATCGGAAGAGCGCACGTCTTT.